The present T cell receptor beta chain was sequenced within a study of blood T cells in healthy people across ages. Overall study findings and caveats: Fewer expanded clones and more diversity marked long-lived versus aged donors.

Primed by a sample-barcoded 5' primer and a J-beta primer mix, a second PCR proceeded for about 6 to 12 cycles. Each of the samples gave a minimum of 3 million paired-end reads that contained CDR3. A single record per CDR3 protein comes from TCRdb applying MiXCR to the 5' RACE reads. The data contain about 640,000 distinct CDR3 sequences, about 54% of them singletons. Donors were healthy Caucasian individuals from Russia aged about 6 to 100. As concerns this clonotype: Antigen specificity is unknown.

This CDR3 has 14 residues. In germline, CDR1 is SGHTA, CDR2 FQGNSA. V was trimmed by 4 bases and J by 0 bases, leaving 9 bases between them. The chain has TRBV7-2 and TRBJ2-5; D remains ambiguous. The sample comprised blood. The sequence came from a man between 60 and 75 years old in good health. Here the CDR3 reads CASSSHSDQETQYF. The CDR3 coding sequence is TGTGCCAGCAGCTCCCACAGCGACCAAGAGACCCAGTACTTC. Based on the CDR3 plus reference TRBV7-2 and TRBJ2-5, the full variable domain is GAGVSQSPSNKVTEKGKDVELRCDPISGHTALYWYRQSLGQGLEFLIYFQGNSAPDKSGLPSDRFSAERTGGSVSTLTIQRTQQEDSAVYLCASSSHSDQETQYFGPGTRLLVL.